The 28 T cell receptor beta chains given below trace back to one sample, sequenced in a study of identical twins. TCRdb processed the 5' RACE reads anew with MiXCR; each CDR3 protein has one entry. The profile shows some 760,000 distinct CDR3 sequences, 15% to 20% of them singletons. Another study also made use of these data, one on T cells expressing NK-cell markers.

The material sequenced was PBMCs. The receptors stem from a woman aged 18-29 years in good health.

This clonotype has only a few counts. The chain combines TRBV10-3 with TRBJ1-6; the D is unclear. Trimming cost V 6 bases and J 0 bases, with 6 bases left between them. The CDR3 is 14 amino acids. The V gene's germline CDR1 is ENHRY and CDR2 SYGVKD. The CDR3 DNA follows: TGTGCCATCAGGACCAGCTCCTATAATTCACCCCTCCACTTT. The encoded protein is CAIRTSSYNSPLHF.

This clonotype was counted between two and nine times. This rearrangement joins TRBV7-9 to TRBJ2-1; 8 positions agree with TRBD2. Unmatched junction bases numbered 2, after V lost 0 bases and J lost 4 bases. There are 15 residues in the CDR3. Germline V CDR1 and CDR2: SEHNR, FQNEAQ (reference sequence). The CDR3 DNA sequence: TGTGCCAGCAGCTTAGCGACTAGCGTGTACAATGAGCAGTTCTTC. Amino acids: CASSLATSVYNEQFF.

This clonotype was seen repeatedly, ten times or more. The gene calls are TRBV6-5 and TRBJ2-7; 8 bases are shared with TRBD1. J gave up 4 bases and V 0 bases, and 2 bases lay outside the gene matches. The CDR3 is 14 residues long. In germline, CDR1 is MNHEY, CDR2 SVGAGI. The CDR3 coding sequence is TGTGCCAGCAGTTACTCCAGGGGGCCGTACGAGCAGTACTTC. Amino acids: CASSYSRGPYEQYF.

The sample holds a few counts of this clonotype. The J gene is TRBJ1-4, the V gene TRBV5-1; D is unresolved. Germline assignment: CDR1 SGHRS and CDR2 YFSETQ. V lost 2 bases to trimming and J lost 0 bases, with 8 bases between them. This CDR3 has 15 amino acids. The CDR3 reads CASSFKEATNEKLFF. In nucleotides, the CDR3 is TGCGCCAGCAGCTTTAAGGAGGCAACTAATGAAAAACTGTTTTTT. The full variable domain, rest sourced from reference TRBV5-1 and TRBJ1-4, is KAGVTQTPRYLIKTRGQQVTLSCSPISGHRSVSWYQQTPGQGLQFLFEYFSETQRNKGNFPGRFSGRQFSNSRSEMNVSTLELGDSALYLCASSFKEATNEKLFFGSGTQLSVL.

This clonotype has a handful of counts. The chain is built from TRBV12-3 or TRBV12-4 and TRBJ2-7; D tentatively fits TRBD1 or TRBD2 (5 bases each). V was pared by 0 bases and J by 4 bases, with 13 bases between. The CDR3 totals 15 residues. DNA of the CDR3: TGTGCCAGCAGTTTAGCTTTCGGTGGGGGATACGAGCAGTACTTC. This encodes CASSLAFGGGYEQYF.

The table lists this clonotype with a few counts. The chain joins TRBV6-1 to TRBJ2-7, with 13 bases identical to TRBD2. Trimming at V came to 6 bases and at J to 5 bases, leaving 7 bases not matched to a gene. The CDR3 extends over 15 amino acids. CDR1 and CDR2 (germline): MNHNS, SASEGT. This chain's CDR3 is CASRAGTSGTNEQYF. Here the CDR3 DNA reads TGTGCCAGCAGAGCTGGGACTAGCGGGACTAACGAGCAGTACTTC.

This chain uses TRBV11-2 with TRBJ2-7; unclear D gene. CDR3 length: 13 residues. Trimming removed 1 base from V and 5 bases from J, with 9 bases in between. The V gene's germline CDR1 is SGHAT and CDR2 FQNNGV. The CDR3 nucleotides read TGTGCCAGCAGCTTAGGGGCCAGCCACGAGCAGTACTTC. This encodes CASSLGASHEQYF.

This clonotype was counted at least ten times. J is TRBJ1-5 and V is TRBV6-6; possible D gene TRBD1, 6 bases. The CDR3 totals 12 residues. V shed 8 bases and J shed 2 bases, with 7 bases lying between them. Germline CDR1 is MNHNY and CDR2 is SVGAGI (reference sequence). The CDR3 spells CASGGGNQPQHF. CDR3 nucleotide sequence: TGTGCCAGCGGGGGCGGCAATCAGCCCCAGCATTTT.

This clonotype was seen a handful of times. The chain links TRBV12-3 or TRBV12-4 to TRBJ1-2, with D possibly TRBD1 on 5 matching bases. The CDR3 spans 14 residues. V was cut by 1 base and J by 4 bases, with 10 bases left in between. This CDR3 reads CASSLGQIPYGYTF. The CDR3 coding sequence is TGTGCCAGCAGTTTAGGACAGATTCCCTATGGCTACACCTTC.

This clonotype was recorded at least ten times. This sequence joins TRBV5-1 and TRBJ2-7; tentatively, D is TRBD1 or TRBD2 (5 bases each). This CDR3 has 13 residues. Germline values: CDR1 SGHRS, CDR2 YFSETQ. Trimming stripped 2 bases from V and 5 bases from J, with 11 bases between. CDR3 sequence (DNA): TGCGCCAGCAGCTTTGGGGGAGCCAACGAGCAGTACTTC. Its protein is CASSFGGANEQYF. The whole variable domain, remainder taken from reference TRBV5-1 and TRBJ2-7, is KAGVTQTPRYLIKTRGQQVTLSCSPISGHRSVSWYQQTPGQGLQFLFEYFSETQRNKGNFPGRFSGRQFSNSRSEMNVSTLELGDSALYLCASSFGGANEQYFGPGTRLTVT.

The DNA for the CDR3 is TGTGCCAGCAGCGTAGGGGACAGGGGTTACGATTCACCCCTCCACTTT. Translating it yields CASSVGDRGYDSPLHF. This chain uses TRBV9 with TRBJ1-6, with 10 bases fitting TRBD1. Germline V CDR1 and CDR2: SGDLS, YYNGEE. This CDR3 contains 16 residues. V lost 0 bases to trimming and J lost 8 bases; unmatched junction nucleotides: 5.

V is TRBV5-1 and J is TRBJ2-7; no reliable D call. CDR1 and CDR2 (germline): SGHRS, YFSETQ. Trimming removed 3 bases at V and 2 bases at J, with 12 bases between. This CDR3 has 14 amino acids. CDR3 in DNA: TGCGCCAGCAGCTCCGGATATGCGACCTACGAGCAGTACTTC. Its translation: CASSSGYATYEQYF. The variable domain in full, with the rest retrieved from reference TRBV5-1 and TRBJ2-7, is KAGVTQTPRYLIKTRGQQVTLSCSPISGHRSVSWYQQTPGQGLQFLFEYFSETQRNKGNFPGRFSGRQFSNSRSEMNVSTLELGDSALYLCASSSGYATYEQYFGPGTRLTVT.

The gene calls are TRBV7-6 and TRBJ2-7; D tentatively fits TRBD1 or TRBD2 (5 bases each). This CDR3 has 17 amino acids. The V and J ends lost 0 bases and 3 bases respectively, with 18 bases between them. Germline-derived CDR1 and CDR2 are SGHVS and FNYEAQ. This CDR3 is CASSLAPLSRDGYEQYF. The CDR3 nucleotides read TGTGCCAGCAGCTTAGCCCCTCTCTCCAGGGACGGCTACGAGCAGTACTTC.

The CDR3 is CASSTSGSNVNEQFF. In DNA, the CDR3 is TGTGCCAGCAGCACTAGCGGGAGTAACGTCAATGAGCAGTTCTTC. This chain uses TRBV9 with TRBJ2-1; TRBD2 matches at 11 bases. CDR3 length equals 15 residues. Germline V gene lookup returns CDR1 SGDLS and CDR2 YYNGEE. The J segment lost 6 bases and the V segment lost 4 bases, leaving 6 bases of the junction unmatched.

This chain joins TRBV5-5 and TRBJ1-3; no clear D. Trimming left V 4 bases short and J 0 bases short, with 11 bases between. The CDR3 covers 15 residues. Germline V CDR1 and CDR2: SGHKS, YYEKEE (reference sequence). CDR3 in amino acids: CASSLWPGSGNTIYF. The CDR3 nucleotides are TGTGCCAGCAGCCTCTGGCCGGGCTCTGGAAACACCATATATTTT.

This clonotype was counted between two and nine times. The chain uses TRBV12-3 or TRBV12-4 and TRBJ2-5; D may match TRBD1 or TRBD2 (5 bases each). The CDR3 extends over 15 amino acids. V was shortened by 8 bases and J by 2 bases, with 18 bases between the two germline ends. Written as DNA, the CDR3 is TGTGCCAGCGGCTGGGACCGACAGAAACAAGAGACCCAGTACTTC. Its translation: CASGWDRQKQETQYF.

This clonotype was found a few times. The chain uses TRBV5-1 and TRBJ1-4; D is unclear. Between the trimmed V and J ends, which lost 4 bases and 8 bases, there was a span of 18 bases. The germline gives CDR1 SGHRS, CDR2 YFSETQ. CDR3 length: 15 residues. The CDR3 here is CASSILGRRGEKLFF. DNA for the CDR3: TGCGCCAGCAGCATCTTGGGAAGGAGAGGGGAAAAACTGTTTTTT. Complete variable domain (other parts from reference TRBV5-1 and TRBJ1-4): KAGVTQTPRYLIKTRGQQVTLSCSPISGHRSVSWYQQTPGQGLQFLFEYFSETQRNKGNFPGRFSGRQFSNSRSEMNVSTLELGDSALYLCASSILGRRGEKLFFGSGTQLSVL.

This chain connects TRBV7-2 to TRBJ2-5; TRBD2 might be the D (5 bases). The V gene lost 4 bases and the J gene lost 4 bases, with 13 bases spanning the gap. The CDR3 runs 14 residues. Germline V gene sequence: CDR1 SGHTA, CDR2 FQGNSA. CDR3 bases: TGTGCCAGCAGCTCCCTCGGGGTAGGAGAGACCCAGTACTTC. Its translation: CASSSLGVGETQYF.

There are a few counts of this clonotype. The chain uses TRBV5-1 and TRBJ2-2, with D perhaps matching TRBD1 (5 bases). Germline loops: CDR1 SGHRS, CDR2 YFSETQ. The CDR3 spans 15 residues. Trimming left V 2 bases short and J 1 base short, with 9 bases between. Here the CDR3 DNA reads TGCGCCAGCAGCTTTGTTCAGGGGAACACCGGGGAGCTGTTTTTT. Protein product: CASSFVQGNTGELFF.

This chain uses TRBV12-3 or TRBV12-4 with TRBJ2-7; D call uncertain. Trimming cost V 2 bases and J 6 bases, with 8 bases left between them. The CDR3 sequence is 12 residues long. The CDR3 DNA sequence: TGTGCCAGCAGTTTAAACGGCGGCGAGCAGTACTTC. Translating it yields CASSLNGGEQYF.

The V and J genes are TRBV20-1 and TRBJ2-1; 9 nucleotides line up with TRBD2. With V trimmed by 5 bases and J by 6 bases, 14 bases remained unmatched. The CDR3 spans 16 residues. Germline values: CDR1 DFQATT, CDR2 SNEGSKA (reference sequence). CDR3 sequence (DNA): TGCAGTGCTCCCCGACAGCCTAATAGCGGGAGCAATGAGCAGTTCTTC. Amino acids: CSAPRQPNSGSNEQFF.

The chain couples TRBV5-1 to TRBJ2-5, with D perhaps TRBD2 (6 bases). There are 15 residues in the CDR3. V dropped 1 base and J dropped 2 bases, with 12 bases sitting between them. The germline V gene encodes CDR1 SGHRS and CDR2 YFSETQ. CDR3 sequence reads: CASSLIGTPQETQYF. As DNA, the CDR3 is TGCGCCAGCAGCTTGATCGGGACTCCACAAGAGACCCAGTACTTC. Drawing the rest from reference TRBV5-1 and TRBJ2-5, the complete variable domain is KAGVTQTPRYLIKTRGQQVTLSCSPISGHRSVSWYQQTPGQGLQFLFEYFSETQRNKGNFPGRFSGRQFSNSRSEMNVSTLELGDSALYLCASSLIGTPQETQYFGPGTRLLVL.

This clonotype was seen at least ten times. This chain links TRBV6-6 with TRBJ2-2, with D perhaps TRBD1 (6 bases). CDR3 size: 13 residues. Trimming pared 6 bases from V and 6 bases from J, leaving 11 bases between. The germline V gene has CDR1 MNHNY and CDR2 SVGAGI (reference sequence). The CDR3 spells CASSPRQAGELFF. In DNA form, the CDR3 reads TGTGCCAGCAGCCCTCGACAGGCCGGGGAGCTGTTTTTT.

The table lists this clonotype with a few counts. The V and J genes are TRBV20-1 and TRBJ1-1; D not certain. Deletions cut 2 bases from V and 3 bases from J, with 16 bases between. This CDR3 has 15 residues. In germline, CDR1 is DFQATT, CDR2 SNEGSKA (reference sequence). The CDR3 region is CSARLYREEDTEAFF. CDR3 nucleotides: TGCAGTGCTAGACTTTACCGGGAGGAGGACACTGAAGCTTTCTTT.

This sequence joins TRBV7-9 and TRBJ1-2; no reliable D call. Germline V CDR1 and CDR2: SEHNR, FQNEAQ (reference sequence). Between the trimmed V and J ends, which lost 1 base and 5 bases, there was a span of 8 bases. The CDR3 sequence is 13 residues long. The chain's CDR3 is CASSLGSLYGYTF. CDR3 bases: TGTGCCAGCAGCTTAGGGTCCTTGTATGGCTACACCTTC.

This rearrangement joins TRBV6-1 to TRBJ2-7; possibly TRBD1 or TRBD2 for D (5 bases each). The germline CDR1 and CDR2 sequences are MNHNS and SASEGT. Trimming removed 6 bases from V and 0 bases from J, with 18 bases in between. CDR3 length equals 16 residues. The CDR3 DNA is TGTGCCAGCAGACCGCCGGGACCCCGGAGCTCCTACGAGCAGTACTTC. It specifies CASRPPGPRSSYEQYF.

The chain has TRBV6-4 and TRBJ1-5; 7 bases match TRBD1. The ends lost 0 bases at V and 0 bases at J; junction bases unmatched: 2. The CDR3 spans 16 residues. Looked up from germline, CDR1 is MRHNA and CDR2 is SNTAGT. The CDR3 loop reads CASSDSRGHSNQPQHF. The CDR3 region has the DNA TGTGCCAGCAGTGACTCAAGGGGGCATAGCAATCAGCCCCAGCATTTT.

This chain uses TRBV10-3 with TRBJ1-1; D not certain. The CDR3 has 16 residues. Germline values: CDR1 ENHRY, CDR2 SYGVKD. Trimming left V 4 bases short and J 0 bases short, with 15 bases between. The CDR3 spells CAISGIRNRMNTEAFF. For the CDR3, the DNA is TGTGCCATCAGTGGTATTAGGAATCGCATGAACACTGAAGCTTTCTTT.